The clone carrying this T cell receptor (beta chain) was counted ten times or more. This CDR3 region has 13 residues. Germline CDR1 reads DFQATT; CDR2 reads SNEGSKA (reference sequence). V lost 7 bases and J lost 5, with 16 bases in between. From the 5' RACE reads, TCRdb called clonotypes with MiXCR, one entry per CDR3 protein. The table has roughly 240,000 distinct CDR3 sequences, roughly 6.8% seen once. The data belong to a study of T cells after yellow fever vaccination. The wider study: Some fractions had low cell numbers, and these were prepared with SMART-Seq v4 Ultra Low Input.

Sequences were derived from CD4+ T cells sorted from PBMCs, sampled on the day of the yellow fever booster vaccination. The chain has TRBV20-1 and TRBJ2-3; D call uncertain. The source is a man between 25 and 39 years old who received the YFV17D yellow fever vaccine. CDR3: CSVQGPGVDTQYF. The CDR3 DNA reads TGCAGTGTACAAGGCCCTGGGGTAGATACGCAGTATTTT.